The clone carrying this T cell receptor delta chain was seen a handful of times. A read error may be the cause here, since a much bigger clone is one base away. This entry comes from a study of gamma-delta T cells after stem cell transplantation. TCRdb reprocessed the RT-PCR reads using CATT. Of under 3,500 delta-chain clones listed, roughly 4.3% were seen once; the top ten hold 13% to 15%. Between the trimmed V and J ends, which lost 0 bases and 2 bases, there was a span of 15 bases. In germline, CDR1 is GEAIGNYY, CDR2 EKD. This CDR3 is 16 amino acids long. The clonotype originates from a human donor. It is not recorded whose cells these are; they may come from a transplant donor. This sequence joins TRDV2 and TRDJ1, with a weak D call TRDD3 (5 bases). The sample taken for sequencing was gamma-delta T cells. The CDR3 nucleotides read TGTGCCTGTGACACCGCCTGGTGGATAAGGACCGATAAACTCATCTTT. It codes for CACDTAWWIRTDKLIF.